Following are 5 T cell receptor beta chains from one sample sequenced in a study of cytomegalovirus exposure and HLA in healthy donors. PCR was performed using 60 Vbeta and 13 Jbeta primers. The assay was immunoSEQ multiplex PCR, and TCRdb's table has in-frame clones only and misses some. The sample shows 100,000 to 150,000 clones, over 50% of them seen only once. The material sequenced was PBMCs. Receptors were obtained from a woman in her thirties or forties in good health and CMV-seropositive.

This clone was counted between two and nine times. This chain connects TRBV2 to TRBJ2-5; TRBD2 matches at 11 bases. The J call may be incorrect, as the DNA end agrees better with TRBJ2-7. The CDR3 has 15 residues. Germline CDR1 and CDR2: SNHLY and FYNNEI. The CDR3 spells CASTLGGTSGYEQYF. The CDR3 DNA sequence: TGTGCCAGCACTCTGGGGGGGACTAGCGGCTACGAGCAGTACTTC.

This chain uses TRBV6-5 with TRBJ1-6; TRBD1 is a possible D gene (6 bases). Trimming pared 0 bases from V and 7 bases from J, leaving 10 bases between. Germline V gene sequence: CDR1 MNHEY, CDR2 SVGAGI. CDR3 length: 15 residues. CDR3 loop: CASSYSDRTNSPLHF. CDR3 nucleotides: TGTGCCAGCAGTTACTCAGACAGGACCAATTCACCCCTCCACTTT.

The V gene is TRBV5-1, the J gene TRBJ2-2, with a weak D call TRBD1 (5 bases). The ends were cut back, 1 base at V and 3 bases at J, with 10 bases in the middle. The CDR3 covers 15 residues. CDR1 is SGHRS and CDR2 is YFSETQ in the germline V gene. CDR3 residues: CASSLTAGYTGELFF. The DNA for the CDR3 is TGCGCCAGCAGCTTGACGGCAGGGTACACCGGGGAGCTGTTTTTT. Complete variable domain (other parts from reference TRBV5-1 and TRBJ2-2): KAGVTQTPRYLIKTRGQQVTLSCSPISGHRSVSWYQQTPGQGLQFLFEYFSETQRNKGNFPGRFSGRQFSNSRSEMNVSTLELGDSALYLCASSLTAGYTGELFFGEGSRLTVL.

J is TRBJ2-4 and V is TRBV6-1, with TRBD2 matching over 10 bases. Germline V gives CDR1 MNHNS, CDR2 SASEGT. Germline trimming cut 7 bases from V and 8 bases from J; bases unmatched to any gene: 11. This CDR3 has 15 residues. The CDR3 loop is CASIAGTSDWDIQYF. CDR3 coding DNA: TGTGCCAGCATTGCCGGGACTAGCGATTGGGACATTCAGTACTTC.

The chain joins TRBV6-5 to TRBJ1-2; no clear D. V gave up 5 bases and J gave up 0 bases, with 13 bases separating them. The CDR3 length is 15 residues. Germline-derived CDR1 and CDR2 are MNHEY and SVGAGI. The CDR3 sequence is CASSGSAGANYGYTF. Here the CDR3 DNA reads TGTGCCAGCAGTGGGTCGGCCGGGGCTAACTATGGCTACACCTTC.